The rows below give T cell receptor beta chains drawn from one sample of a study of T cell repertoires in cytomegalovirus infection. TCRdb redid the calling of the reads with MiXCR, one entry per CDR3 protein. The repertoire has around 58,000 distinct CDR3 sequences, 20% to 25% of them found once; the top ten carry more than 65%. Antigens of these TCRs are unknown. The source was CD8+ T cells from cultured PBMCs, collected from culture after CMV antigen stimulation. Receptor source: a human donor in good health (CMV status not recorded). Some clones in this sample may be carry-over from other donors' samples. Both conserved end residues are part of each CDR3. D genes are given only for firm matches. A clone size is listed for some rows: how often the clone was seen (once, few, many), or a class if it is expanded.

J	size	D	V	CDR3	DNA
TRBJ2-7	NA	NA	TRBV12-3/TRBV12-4	CASSPGMYEQYF	TGTGCCAGCAGTCCCGGGATGTACGAGCAGTACTTC
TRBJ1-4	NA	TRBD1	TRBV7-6	CASSSRDRARVEKLFF	TGTGCCAGCAGCTCCCGGGACAGGGCCCGAGTTGAAAAACTGTTTTTT
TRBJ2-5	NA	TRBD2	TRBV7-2	CASSRGLAGIQETQYF	TGTGCCAGCAGCCGTGGACTAGCGGGGATACAAGAGACCCAGTACTTC
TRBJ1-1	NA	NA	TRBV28	CASIGRLMNTEAFF	TGTGCCAGCATTGGCAGGCTCATGAACACTGAAGCTTTCTTT
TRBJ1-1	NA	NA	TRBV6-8	CASSSKYKVVYTEAFF	TGTGCCAGCAGTTCGAAGTACAAGGTAGTATATACTGAAGCTTTCTTT
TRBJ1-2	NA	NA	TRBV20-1	CSARDPSYGYTF	TGCAGTGCTAGAGATCCCAGCTATGGCTACACCTTC
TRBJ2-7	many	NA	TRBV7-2	CASSLVSGGSEQYF	TGTGCCAGCAGCTTAGTGTCAGGGGGGAGCGAGCAGTACTTC
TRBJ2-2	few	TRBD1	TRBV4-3	CASSQDPLGTGVSAGELFF	TGCGCCAGCAGCCAAGATCCACTTGGGACAGGGGTTTCAGCCGGGGAGCTGTTTTTT
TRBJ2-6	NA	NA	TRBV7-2	CASSLPGFRSGANVLTF	TGTGCCAGCAGCTTACCAGGATTCCGCTCTGGGGCCAACGTCCTGACTTTC
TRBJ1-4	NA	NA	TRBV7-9	CASSSRVRGEKLFF	TGTGCCAGCAGCTCCCGGGTACGAGGGGAAAAACTGTTTTTT
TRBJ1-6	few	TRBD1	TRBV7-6	CASSLAPRTGANSPLHF	TGTGCCAGCAGCTTAGCCCCCCGGACAGGGGCTAATTCACCCCTCCACTTT
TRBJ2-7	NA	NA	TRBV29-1	CSVRVGGRSYEQYF	TGCAGCGTCCGAGTGGGGGGTCGATCCTACGAGCAGTACTTC
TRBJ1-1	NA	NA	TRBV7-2	CASSLGIPGSWDTEAFF	TGTGCCAGCAGCTTAGGAATTCCGGGGAGTTGGGACACTGAAGCTTTCTTT
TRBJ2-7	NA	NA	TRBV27	CASSFGQGYEQYF	TGTGCCAGCAGTTTCGGGCAGGGCTACGAGCAGTACTTC
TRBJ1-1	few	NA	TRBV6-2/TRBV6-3	CASSYGAANTEAFF	TGTGCCAGCAGTTACGGGGCGGCGAACACTGAAGCTTTCTTT
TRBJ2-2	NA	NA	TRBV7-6	CASHRLTGELFF	TGTGCCAGCCACCGACTGACCGGGGAGCTGTTTTTT
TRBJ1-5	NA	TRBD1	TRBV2	CASSPGQGDQPQHF	TGTGCCAGCAGCCCCGGACAGGGTGATCAGCCCCAGCATTTT
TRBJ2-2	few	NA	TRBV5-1	CASSPDMGTAGELFF	TGCGCCAGCAGCCCGGACATGGGAACTGCCGGGGAGCTGTTTTTT
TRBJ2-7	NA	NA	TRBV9	CASGAEQYF	TGTGCCAGCGGGGCCGAGCAGTACTTC
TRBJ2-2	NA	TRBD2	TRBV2	CASSEGLAGGTNTGELFF	TGTGCCAGCAGTGAAGGACTAGCGGGGGGGACGAACACCGGGGAGCTGTTTTTT
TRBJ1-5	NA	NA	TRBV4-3	CASSQDPVASNQPQHF	TGCGCCAGCAGCCAAGATCCGGTGGCATCTAATCAGCCCCAGCATTTT
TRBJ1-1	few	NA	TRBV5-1	CASRDWGAPVNTEAFF	TGCGCCAGCAGAGATTGGGGGGCGCCGGTGAACACTGAAGCTTTCTTT
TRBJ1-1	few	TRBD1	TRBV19	CASSLTGGWNTEAFF	TGTGCCAGTAGTTTGACAGGGGGCTGGAACACTGAAGCTTTCTTT
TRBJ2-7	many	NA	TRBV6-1	CASSEDRTGITYEQYF	TGTGCCAGCAGTGAAGACCGGACTGGGATAACCTACGAGCAGTACTTC
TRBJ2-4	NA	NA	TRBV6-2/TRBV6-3	CASSYWAVEPLAKNIQYF	TGTGCCAGCAGTTACTGGGCAGTGGAGCCCTTAGCCAAAAACATTCAGTACTTC
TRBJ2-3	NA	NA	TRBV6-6	CAGQRKYTDTQYF	TGTGCCGGACAGCGGAAATACACAGATACGCAGTATTTT
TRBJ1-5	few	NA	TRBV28	CASSSGPRQPQHF	TGTGCCAGCAGTTCTGGGCCAAGGCAGCCCCAGCATTTT
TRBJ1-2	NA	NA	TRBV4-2	CASSQEQINYGYTF	TGTGCCAGCAGCCAAGAACAGATTAACTATGGCTACACCTTC
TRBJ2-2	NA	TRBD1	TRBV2	CASTPQGSFAGELFF	TGTGCCAGCACCCCACAGGGGTCCTTCGCCGGGGAGCTGTTTTTT
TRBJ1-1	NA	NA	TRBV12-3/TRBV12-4	CASRLKGGTEAFF	TGTGCCAGCAGATTAAAAGGAGGCACTGAAGCTTTCTTT
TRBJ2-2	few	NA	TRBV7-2	CASRPNPGTSNTGELFF	TGTGCCAGCAGACCAAATCCCGGGACTTCGAACACCGGGGAGCTGTTTTTT
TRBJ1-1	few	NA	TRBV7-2	CASSLNREDTEAFF	TGTGCCAGCAGCTTAAACAGGGAGGACACTGAAGCTTTCTTT
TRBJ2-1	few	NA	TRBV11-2	CASSLTGNEQFF	TGTGCCAGCAGCTTAACAGGGAATGAGCAGTTCTTC
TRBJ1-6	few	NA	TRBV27	CASSISGNSPLHF	TGTGCCAGCAGTATCTCAGGGAATTCACCCCTCCACTTT
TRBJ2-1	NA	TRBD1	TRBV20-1	CSARDPDRGDYNEQFF	TGCAGTGCTAGAGATCCCGACAGGGGGGACTACAATGAGCAGTTCTTC
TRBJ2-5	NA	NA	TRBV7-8	CASSKGGQYQETQYF	TGTGCCAGCTCAAAAGGGGGGCAGTACCAAGAGACCCAGTACTTC
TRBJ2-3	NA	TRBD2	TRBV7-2	CASSLRLAGEDTQYF	TGTGCCAGCAGCCTTAGACTAGCGGGGGAAGATACGCAGTATTTT
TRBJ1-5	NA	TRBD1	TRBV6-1	CASSGDRGQQPQHF	TGTGCCAGCAGCGGGGACAGGGGGCAACAGCCCCAGCATTTT
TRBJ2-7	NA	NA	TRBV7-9	CASSLLLQRAYEQYF	TGTGCCAGCAGCTTACTTTTACAGAGAGCCTACGAGCAGTACTTC
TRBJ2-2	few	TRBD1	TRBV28	CASRGDSDTGELFF	TGTGCCAGCAGAGGGGACAGCGACACCGGGGAGCTGTTTTTT
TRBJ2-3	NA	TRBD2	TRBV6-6	CASSEGLAGGSGTDTQYF	TGTGCCAGCAGCGAGGGACTAGCGGGGGGGTCGGGCACAGATACGCAGTATTTT
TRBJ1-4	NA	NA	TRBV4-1	CASSHPGTSNEKLFF	TGCGCCAGCAGCCATCCAGGGACATCGAATGAAAAACTGTTTTTT
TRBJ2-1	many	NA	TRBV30	CAWSSGYNEQFF	TGTGCCTGGAGTAGTGGATACAATGAGCAGTTCTTC
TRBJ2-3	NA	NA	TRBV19	CASSIVLSGRDWADTQYF	TGTGCCAGTAGTATCGTTTTATCGGGCAGGGATTGGGCAGATACGCAGTATTTT
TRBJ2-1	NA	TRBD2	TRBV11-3	CASRFTGTSGGPGNEQFF	TGTGCCAGCAGATTTACCGGGACTAGCGGGGGTCCTGGAAATGAGCAGTTCTTC
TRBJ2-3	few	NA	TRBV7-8	CASSLGVTSTDTQYF	TGTGCCAGCAGCTTGGGCGTGACTAGCACAGATACGCAGTATTTT
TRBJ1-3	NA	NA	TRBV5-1	CASSPRESAAGNTIYF	TGCGCCAGCAGCCCAAGGGAATCGGCTGCTGGAAACACCATATATTTT
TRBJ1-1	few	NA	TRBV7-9	CASTLPTRRGTEAFF	TGTGCCAGCACCCTACCAACCCGGAGGGGGACTGAAGCTTTCTTT
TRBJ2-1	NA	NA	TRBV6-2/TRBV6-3	CASSLGPREYNEQFF	TGTGCCAGCAGTTTGGGTCCTAGGGAGTACAATGAGCAGTTCTTC
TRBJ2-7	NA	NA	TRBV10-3	CAIRTRVAYEQYF	TGTGCCATCAGGACTAGGGTAGCCTACGAGCAGTACTTC
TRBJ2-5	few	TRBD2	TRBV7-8	CASSPGGGYQETQYF	TGTGCCAGCAGCCCGGGGGGGGGGTACCAAGAGACCCAGTACTTC
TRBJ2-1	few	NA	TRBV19	CASSASPGTYNEQFF	TGTGCCAGTAGTGCTTCCCCAGGCACCTACAATGAGCAGTTCTTC
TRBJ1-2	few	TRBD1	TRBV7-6	CASSLVGQGDGYTF	TGTGCCAGCAGCTTAGTGGGACAGGGGGATGGCTACACCTTC
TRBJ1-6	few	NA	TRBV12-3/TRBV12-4	CASSLGGNSPLHF	TGTGCCAGCAGTTTAGGGGGAAATTCACCCCTCCACTTT